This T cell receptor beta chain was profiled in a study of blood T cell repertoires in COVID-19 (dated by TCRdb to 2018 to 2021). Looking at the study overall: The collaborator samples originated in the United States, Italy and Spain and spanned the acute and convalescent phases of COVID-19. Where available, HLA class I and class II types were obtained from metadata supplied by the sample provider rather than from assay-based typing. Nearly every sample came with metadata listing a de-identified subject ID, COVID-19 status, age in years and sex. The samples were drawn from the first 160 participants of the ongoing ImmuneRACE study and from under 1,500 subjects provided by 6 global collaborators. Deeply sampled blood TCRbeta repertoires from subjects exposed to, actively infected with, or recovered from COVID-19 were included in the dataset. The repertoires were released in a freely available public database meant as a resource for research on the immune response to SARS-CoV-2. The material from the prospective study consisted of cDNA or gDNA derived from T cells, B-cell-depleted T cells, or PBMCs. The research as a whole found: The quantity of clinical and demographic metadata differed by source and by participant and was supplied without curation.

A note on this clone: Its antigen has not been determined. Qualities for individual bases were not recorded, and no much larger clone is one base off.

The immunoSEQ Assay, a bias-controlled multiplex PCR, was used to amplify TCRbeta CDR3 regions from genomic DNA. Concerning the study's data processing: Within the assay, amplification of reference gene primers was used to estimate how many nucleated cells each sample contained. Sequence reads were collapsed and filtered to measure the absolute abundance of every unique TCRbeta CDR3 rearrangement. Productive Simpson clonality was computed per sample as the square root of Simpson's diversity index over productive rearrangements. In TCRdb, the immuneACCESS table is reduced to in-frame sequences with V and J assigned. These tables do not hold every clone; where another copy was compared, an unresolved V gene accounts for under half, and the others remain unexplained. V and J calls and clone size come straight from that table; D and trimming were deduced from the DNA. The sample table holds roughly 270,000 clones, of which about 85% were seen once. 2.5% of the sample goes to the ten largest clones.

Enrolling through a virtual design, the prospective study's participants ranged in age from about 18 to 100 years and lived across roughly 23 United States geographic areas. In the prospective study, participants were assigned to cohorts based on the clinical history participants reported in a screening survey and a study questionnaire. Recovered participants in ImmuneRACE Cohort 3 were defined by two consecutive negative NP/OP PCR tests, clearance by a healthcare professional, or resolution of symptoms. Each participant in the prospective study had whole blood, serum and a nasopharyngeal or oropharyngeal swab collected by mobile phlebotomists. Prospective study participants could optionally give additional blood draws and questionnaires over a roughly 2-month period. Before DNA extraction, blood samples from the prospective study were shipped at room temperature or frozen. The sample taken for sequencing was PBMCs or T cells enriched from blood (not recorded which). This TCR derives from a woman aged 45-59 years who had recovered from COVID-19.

The sequenced DNA: TGTGCCAGCAGCCCCGGGACTTCCAATGAGCAGTTCTTC. It codes for CASSPGTSNEQFF. The chain uses TRBV5-4 and TRBJ2-1, and the D gene may be TRBD2, 6 bases matching. The CDR3 contains 13 residues, cysteine and phenylalanine counted. The read is trimmed to its CDR3 DNA, 39 bases read in frame from base 1. The CDR1 and CDR2 encoded by the germline V gene (reference sequence) are SGHNT and YYREEE. V sheds 4 bases and J sheds 6 bases, leaving 11 bases between their ends. The CDR3 plus the reference TRBV5-4 and TRBJ2-1 genes for the other parts give the full variable domain: ETGVTQSPTHLIKTRGQQVTLRCSSQSGHNTVSWYQQALGQGPQFIFQYYREEENGRGNFPPRFSGLQFPNYSSELNVNALELDDSALYLCASSPGTSNEQFFGPGTRLTVL.